The count of the clone carrying this T cell receptor (beta chain) is one. This table comes from immunoSEQ multiplex PCR, and its TCRdb copy is limited to in-frame clones, with some not included. The sample holds about 660,000 clones, over 75% seen once. This sample is drawn from a study of shared T cell receptors in the human thymus. There are 17 residues in the CDR3. CDR1 is ENHRY and CDR2 is SYGVKD in the germline V gene. Trimming took off 3 bases at V and 3 bases at J, with 20 bases between the two ends. These records were also assigned to another study, of human thymus T cells. That work contributes: The donor group consisted of healthy Finnish infants who were having corrective surgery for congenital heart defects. In corrective heart surgery, resections were taken, and these provided the thymus tissue. Related studies found that unrelated individuals share highly overlapping thymic repertoires.

The sample was thymocytes. This chain links TRBV10-3 with TRBJ1-1, with D unclear. The sequence derives from a boy under three years old with a congenital heart defect. This chain's CDR3 is CAISDGGFRGLDTEAFF. CDR3 coding DNA: TGTGCCATCAGTGATGGCGGTTTCCGTGGGTTGGACACTGAAGCTTTCTTT.